This T cell receptor beta chain was observed in a study of cytomegalovirus exposure and HLA in healthy donors. Background on the study: There were 100 million to 120 million unique TCR beta sequences, drawn from 200 million or so T cells, in an earlier analysis. HLA-typed donors were the source of 80 million to 90 million unique TCRs, which an early data release held. Overall study findings and caveats: CMV serostatus alone was available as immune exposure information.

Amplification used 60 Vbeta primers and 13 Jbeta primers. Assay: immunoSEQ multiplex PCR; the TCRdb copy retains only in-frame clones and omits some. The sample records about 140,000 clones, about three quarters being singletons. With regard to this clone: Its target is not known.

The receptor was isolated from a male donor in good health and CMV-seropositive. The sequenced sample was PBMCs.

DNA of the CDR3: TGTGCCAGTAGTATTACTAGCGGGTACAATGAGCAGTTCTTC. Amino acid sequence: CASSITSGYNEQFF. This chain connects TRBV19 to TRBJ2-1, with TRBD2 matching 9 bases. V lost 3 bases to trimming and J lost 4 bases; unmatched junction nucleotides: 1. CDR1 and CDR2 from the germline V gene are LNHDA and SQIVND (reference sequence). CDR3 size: 14 residues.